These 8 T cell receptor beta chains share one sample of origin, sequenced in a study of spatial heterogeneity in lung cancer (dated by TCRdb to between 2018 and 2020). Results the study describes overall, beyond this receptor: The number of expanded intratumoral alpha and beta TCRs correlated with the tumor nonsynonymous mutation count.

The receptor library was made with 5' RACE. TCRdb shows the sequencer as NextSeq 500. TCRdb reworked the public reads: Q25 trimming with fastp, MiXCR clone assembly, productive beta chains retained. Merged by CDR3 protein, the rows form single entries marked with the most common genes and DNA. The sample table shows about 29,000 distinct CDR3 sequences, and 7.1% are seen once. Of the sample, approximately 23% falls within the top ten clones. The sample's time point, from its label and the paper: sample taken at primary tumor resection. No antigen is known for these receptors. The starting material was lung tumor tissue, obtained at surgery. The receptors stem from a male donor with early-stage non-small cell lung cancer.

Ten or more counts support this clonotype. The chain joins TRBV29-1 to TRBJ2-7; TRBD1 agrees at 10 bases. This CDR3 region has 13 residues. Unmatched junction bases numbered 9, after V lost 8 bases and J lost 5 bases. Germline CDR1 reads SQVTM; CDR2 reads ANQGSEA. As DNA, the CDR3 is TGCAGCCCCGCGGCGGGACAGGGGCACGAGCAGTACTTC. It encodes CSPAAGQGHEQYF.

This clonotype came up a few times. The CDR3 region has the DNA TGTGCCAGCAGCAACAGCTACAATCAGCCCCAGCATTTT. Translating gives CASSNSYNQPQHF. J is TRBJ1-5 and V is TRBV6-2 or TRBV6-3; no firm D call. Germline assignment: CDR1 MNHEY and CDR2 SVGEGT. Deletions cut 6 bases from V and 3 bases from J, with 9 bases between. The CDR3 is 13 residues long.

Judged by abundance, this clonotype is medium-sized. The rearrangement links TRBV20-1 to TRBJ1-2, with D maybe TRBD1 (6 bases). V was trimmed by 3 bases and J by 6 bases, leaving 17 bases between them. The CDR3 is 14 amino acids. Germline V gives CDR1 DFQATT, CDR2 SNEGSKA (reference sequence). The CDR3 here is CSASPLGGADGYTF. The CDR3 DNA sequence: TGCAGTGCTAGCCCACTAGGGGGGGCGGATGGCTACACCTTC.

This clonotype was counted many times. This rearrangement joins TRBV10-3 to TRBJ1-1; D possibly corresponds to TRBD1 (6 bases). Trimming removed 5 bases from V and 5 bases from J, with 12 bases in between. CDR1 is ENHRY, CDR2 SYGVKD, per germline. The CDR3 spans 13 residues. CDR3 nucleotides: TGTGCCATCAGTCTACAGGGATATACTGAAGCTTTCTTT. Encoded protein: CAISLQGYTEAFF.

This clonotype was seen repeatedly, ten times or more. The chain carries TRBV2 and TRBJ2-2; 9 positions match TRBD1. The V gene end was trimmed by 8 bases and the J gene end by 6 bases; junction bases not matched to a gene: 10. CDR1 SNHLY and CDR2 FYNNEI come from the germline V gene. This CDR3 has 15 residues. CDR3 sequence reads: CASRRDRAIPGELFF. CDR3 DNA sequence: TGTGCCAGCCGCCGGGACAGGGCTATCCCCGGGGAGCTGTTTTTT.

This clonotype is judged medium-sized. The J gene is TRBJ1-1, the V gene TRBV30; the D gene is possibly TRBD1 (5 bases). The ends were cut back, 3 bases at V and 8 bases at J, with 13 bases in the middle. Germline V gene lookup returns CDR1 GTSNPN and CDR2 SVGIG (reference sequence). This CDR3 comprises 12 residues. CDR3 in DNA: TGTGCCTGGAGGCAGAGCAAGGGGGAAGCTTTCTTT. Translating it yields CAWRQSKGEAFF.

This clonotype was found a few times. The chain combines TRBV11-2 with TRBJ2-7; no clear D gene. V was shortened by 7 bases and J by 3 bases, with 13 bases between the two germline ends. The CDR3 runs 13 residues. Germline V gene sequence: CDR1 SGHAT, CDR2 FQNNGV. CDR3 region: CASTESGGYEQYF. DNA of the CDR3: TGTGCCAGCACCGAATCAGGCGGCTACGAGCAGTACTTC.

This clonotype was counted only a few times. CDR3 DNA: TGTGCCAGCAGGGTTTCCGGGCGTCTCATTGAGCAGTACTTC. Its translation: CASRVSGRLIEQYF. The rearrangement joins TRBV28 to TRBJ2-7; no reliable D call. Between the trimmed V and J ends, which lost 6 bases and 7 bases, there was a span of 19 bases. Per the germline V gene, CDR1 is MDHEN and CDR2 is SYDVKM. This CDR3 is 14 amino acids long. Full variable domain (outside the CDR3, taken from reference TRBV28 and TRBJ2-7): DVKVTQSSRYLVKRTGEKVFLECVQDMDHENMFWYRQDPGLGLRLIYFSYDVKMKEKGDIPEGYSVSREKKERFSLILESASTNQTSMYLCASRVSGRLIEQYFGPGTRLTVT.